This T cell receptor beta chain was observed in a study of CDR3 diversity in severe acne. TCRdb itself ran the PCR reads through MiXCR, one entry per CDR3 protein. The sample records around 85,000 distinct CDR3 sequences, roughly 49% being singletons. This CDR3 is built from 16 residues. V lost 2 bases and J lost 2, with 14 bases in between. Germline lookup yields CDR1 SGHVS and CDR2 FQNEAQ. This clonotype was counted ten times or more. The V call is TRBV7-8, the J call TRBJ2-3; possibly TRBD2 for D (5 bases). The TCR was taken from a male donor with severe acne vulgaris. Input material: blood. The CDR3 nucleotides are TGTGCCAGCAGCTTACTGGGAGCCGAAACCACAGATACGCAGTATTTT. Residues: CASSLLGAETTDTQYF.